What follows are 21 T cell receptor beta chains derived from one specimen sequenced in a study of T cell responses to AZD1222 COVID-19 vaccine. The protocol was immunoSEQ multiplex PCR, while the TCRdb copy is restricted to in-frame clones and leaves out a portion. The sample lists around 120,000 clones, around nine tenths seen once, with around 30% in the top ten. Sequencing was performed on peripheral blood, taken on day 0 of AZD1222 vaccination. The receptor source for this set is an adult in good health.

V usage is TRBV2 and J usage is TRBJ2-3, with a weak D call TRBD2 (5 bases). The CDR3 runs 15 residues. Per germline, CDR1 SNHLY and CDR2 FYNNEI. V was pared by 6 bases and J by 1 base, with 14 bases between. The CDR3 DNA follows: TGTGCCAGCAGCGTAGGCGCGGGTGGCACAGATACGCAGTATTTT. Protein product: CASSVGAGGTDTQYF.

The chain joins TRBV6-2 or TRBV6-3 to TRBJ2-7, with 10 positions matching TRBD1. This CDR3 is 15 amino acids long. Trimming took 2 bases from V and 4 from J; bases not matched to a gene: 5. The germline gives CDR1 MNHEY, CDR2 SVGEGT. The CDR3 DNA is TGTGCCAGCAGTTACGAAGGACAGGGGGTTTACGAGCAGTACTTC. Encoded protein: CASSYEGQGVYEQYF.

The chain joins TRBV30 to TRBJ1-5; D uncertain. This CDR3 has 15 residues. The germline V and J ends were trimmed by 3 bases and 1 base, with 13 bases remaining between them. Germline CDR1 GTSNPN, CDR2 SVGIG (reference sequence). DNA of the CDR3: TGTGCCTGGAGACGGACTGATAGGAGCAATCAGCCCCAGCATTTT. It is translated as CAWRRTDRSNQPQHF. Together with reference TRBV30 and TRBJ1-5, the CDR3 gives the full variable domain: SQTIHQWPATLVQPVGSPLSLECTVEGTSNPNLYWYRQAAGRGLQLLFYSVGIGQISSEVPQNLSASRPQDRQFILSSKKLLLSDSGFYLCAWRRTDRSNQPQHFGDGTRLSIL.

The chain uses TRBV11-3 and TRBJ2-2, with 7 bases lining up with TRBD2. CDR1 is SGHNT and CDR2 is YENEEA in the germline V gene. Trimming took 5 bases from V and 6 from J; bases not matched to a gene: 9. CDR3 length: 15 residues. Here the CDR3 DNA reads TGTGCCAGCAGCCCTCGGACTAGTTCGGCCGGGGAGCTGTTTTTT. It is translated as CASSPRTSSAGELFF.

The chain is built from TRBV7-9 and TRBJ1-6; the D gene is possibly TRBD1 (5 bases). V was shortened by 1 base and J by 6 bases, with 16 bases between the two germline ends. CDR1 SEHNR and CDR2 FQNEAQ come from the germline V gene (reference sequence). The CDR3 extends over 17 amino acids. CDR3 amino acids: CASSLDLGRGGNSPLHF. The CDR3 bases are TGTGCCAGCAGCTTAGACCTTGGACGGGGGGGTAATTCACCCCTCCACTTT.

The J gene is TRBJ1-1, the V gene TRBV13; D is unresolved. The CDR3 consists of 13 residues. The germline V and J ends were trimmed by 8 bases and 6 bases, with 16 bases remaining between them. Germline lookup yields CDR1 PRHDT and CDR2 FYEKMQ (reference sequence). The DNA for the CDR3 is TGTGCCAGCTGGGTTGGGGAAGAAGCTGAAGCTTTCTTT. Protein: CASWVGEEAEAFF.

The chain carries TRBV6-5 and TRBJ1-1, with D unclear. Trimming cost V 2 bases and J 3 bases, with 10 bases left between them. The CDR3 totals 14 residues. Germline-derived CDR1 and CDR2 are MNHEY and SVGAGI. CDR3 loop: CASSYRGGYTEAFF. The CDR3 coding sequence is TGTGCCAGCAGTTACCGCGGAGGGTACACTGAAGCTTTCTTT.

DNA of the CDR3: TGCGCCAGCAGCTCGGGCCCAGGGCACACTGAAGCTTTCTTT. Encoded protein: CASSSGPGHTEAFF. V usage is TRBV5-1 and J usage is TRBJ1-1; TRBD1 is a possible D gene (5 bases). Germline V gene lookup returns CDR1 SGHRS and CDR2 YFSETQ. V lost 3 bases to trimming and J lost 3 bases, with 12 bases between them. This CDR3 has 14 amino acids.

The chain carries TRBV7-9 and TRBJ1-4; 9 positions agree with TRBD1. Germline V gives CDR1 SEHNR, CDR2 FQNEAQ (reference sequence). The J segment lost 4 bases and the V segment lost 3 bases, leaving 6 bases of the junction unmatched. This CDR3 is built from 16 residues. The CDR3: CASSLSGQGYNEKLFF. CDR3 bases: TGTGCCAGCAGCTTGTCGGGACAGGGATATAATGAAAAACTGTTTTTT.

The CDR3 DNA is TGTGCCAGCAGCATCGGGGACAGCGATTCTGGAAACACCATATATTTT. Its protein is CASSIGDSDSGNTIYF. V gene TRBV9 combines with J gene TRBJ1-3; 7 bases match TRBD1. CDR1 and CDR2 (germline): SGDLS, YYNGEE. This CDR3 is 16 amino acids long. V was pared by 4 bases and J by 1 base, with 8 bases of the junction left unmatched.

V usage is TRBV7-2 and J usage is TRBJ2-6; unclear D gene. The CDR3 totals 17 residues. Germline V gene sequence: CDR1 SGHTA, CDR2 FQGNSA. The germline V and J ends were trimmed by 0 bases and 0 bases, with 9 bases remaining between them. The CDR3 DNA reads TGTGCCAGCAGCTTAGCTAGGCCCTCCTCTGGGGCCAACGTCCTGACTTTC. Protein sequence: CASSLARPSSGANVLTF. The full variable domain, with the rest looked up from reference TRBV7-2 and TRBJ2-6, is GAGVSQSPSNKVTEKGKDVELRCDPISGHTALYWYRQSLGQGLEFLIYFQGNSAPDKSGLPSDRFSAERTGGSVSTLTIQRTQQEDSAVYLCASSLARPSSGANVLTFGAGSRLTVL.

The chain recombines TRBV29-1 with TRBJ1-4; D call uncertain. V was cut by 2 bases and J by 6 bases, with 13 bases left in between. This CDR3 has 14 residues. Germline V gene lookup returns CDR1 SQVTM and CDR2 ANQGSEA. The CDR3 reads CSVEHRAPHEKLFF. The CDR3 bases are TGCAGCGTTGAACACCGGGCCCCTCATGAAAAACTGTTTTTT.

The chain recombines TRBV5-1 with TRBJ1-5, with TRBD1 as a possible D gene (6 bases). The CDR3 covers 15 residues. Trimming removed 4 bases from V and 3 bases from J, with 14 bases in between. CDR1 is SGHRS and CDR2 is YFSETQ in the germline V gene. In nucleotides, the CDR3 is TGCGCCAGCAGCCTCGGGACATCCAACAATCAGCCCCAGCATTTT. Translating it yields CASSLGTSNNQPQHF.

The chain employs TRBV18 and TRBJ1-4; tentatively, D is TRBD1 (5 bases). V was pared by 5 bases and J by 3 bases, with 10 bases between. The length of the CDR3 is 14 residues. Per the germline V gene, CDR1 is KGHSH and CDR2 is LQKENI. This CDR3 reads CASSEGTSNEKLFF. DNA for the CDR3: TGTGCCAGCTCAGAGGGGACGTCTAATGAAAAACTGTTTTTT. Looking up the rest from reference TRBV18 and TRBJ1-4 gives the full variable domain: NAGVMQNPRHLVRRRGQEARLRCSPMKGHSHVYWYRQLPEEGLKFMVYLQKENIIDESGMPKERFSAEFPKEGPSILRIQQVVRGDSAAYFCASSEGTSNEKLFFGSGTQLSVL.

The chain joins TRBV6-5 to TRBJ1-2, with D perhaps matching TRBD1 (5 bases). Germline CDR1 reads MNHEY; CDR2 reads SVGAGI. CDR3 length equals 13 residues. V lost 9 bases, J lost 4 bases, and 15 bases lay in between. CDR3 loop: CASKIGDGYGYTF. CDR3 in DNA: TGTGCCAGTAAAATAGGGGACGGCTATGGCTACACCTTC.

The chain has TRBV7-2 and TRBJ2-3; tentative D call: TRBD2 (6 bases). This CDR3 has 15 amino acids. The germline gives CDR1 SGHTA, CDR2 FQGNSA. V lost 1 base and J 2 bases, leaving 10 bases between the germline ends. For the CDR3, the DNA is TGTGCCAGCAGCTTAGTAGGAGGGTACACAGATACGCAGTATTTT. This gives the protein CASSLVGGYTDTQYF.

The chain uses TRBV5-8 and TRBJ1-2; D ambiguous. Germline values: CDR1 SGHTS, CDR2 YDEGEE. This CDR3 has 12 amino acids. V lost 5 bases to trimming and J lost 6 bases, with 11 bases between them. CDR3 in DNA: TGTGCCAGCAGACATGCTGCGGATGGCTACACCTTC. Its translation is CASRHAADGYTF.

This chain connects TRBV2 to TRBJ2-7; perhaps D is TRBD1 or TRBD2 (5 bases each). The CDR3 is made up of 15 amino acids. Deletions cut 6 bases from V and 6 bases from J, with 21 bases between. The germline CDR1 and CDR2 sequences are SNHLY and FYNNEI. The CDR3 nucleotides read TGTGCCAGCAGAGTGAATAGTGGGGGTAGTGGCGAGCAGTACTTC. Translation gives CASRVNSGGSGEQYF.

This clone occurred a few times. V is TRBV6-5 and J is TRBJ1-3; D unclear. Trimming shortened V by 2 bases and J by 0 bases, and 11 bases separated the two germline ends. Looked up from germline, CDR1 is MNHEY and CDR2 is SVGAGI. This CDR3 has 16 amino acids. In DNA form, the CDR3 reads TGTGCCAGCAGTTACATCCCCGACGGCTCTGGAAACACCATATATTTT. Translating gives CASSYIPDGSGNTIYF.

The table lists this clone with a count of one. This chain links TRBV29-1 with TRBJ1-2; D is undetermined. The V end was cut by 4 bases, the J end by 4 bases, with 10 bases between. The germline V gene encodes CDR1 SQVTM and CDR2 ANQGSEA. CDR3 length: 12 residues. The CDR3 bases are TGCAGCGTTGTGGCGACAATCTATGGCTACACCTTC. It translates to CSVVATIYGYTF. Full variable domain (remainder filled in from reference TRBV29-1 and TRBJ1-2): SAVISQKPSRDICQRGTSLTIQCQVDSQVTMMFWYRQQPGQSLTLIATANQGSEATYESGFVIDKFPISRPNLTFSTLTVSNMSPEDSSIYLCSVVATIYGYTFGSGTRLTVV.

Here the CDR3 reads CASSRLAGAGEQYF. CDR3 coding DNA: TGTGCCAGCAGTAGACTAGCGGGAGCGGGAGAGCAGTACTTC. The rearrangement links TRBV14 to TRBJ2-7, with TRBD2 identical over 12 bases. The CDR3 loop spans 14 amino acids. The germline gives CDR1 SGHDN, CDR2 FVKESK. V trimming: 6 bases; J trimming: 7 bases; junction bases outside the gene matches: 7.